This passage covers 4 T cell receptor beta chains from one sample sequenced in a study of T cells in Graves' hyperthyroidism and ophthalmopathy. Amplified TCR beta CDR3 regions came from RNA transcripts. First-round RT-PCR with HTBI primers amplified the TCR CDR3 region. TCRdb reprocessed the multiplex PCR reads with MiXCR, giving one entry per CDR3 protein. The table shows more than 500,000 distinct CDR3 sequences, with roughly 46% occurring only once. The material sequenced was peripheral blood or thyroid tissue (not recorded which). The source of these receptors is an adult woman with Graves' disease, either hyperthyroidism or ophthalmopathy (not recorded which).

At least ten counts were recorded for this clonotype. The chain carries TRBV9 and TRBJ1-1, with unresolved D. The CDR3 is made up of 12 amino acids. V shed 0 bases and J shed 7 bases, with 7 bases lying between them. CDR1 is SGDLS, CDR2 YYNGEE, per germline. In nucleotides, the CDR3 is TGTGCCAGCAGCGTAGGAACCAATGAAGCTTTCTTT. Translated, it gives CASSVGTNEAFF.

This clonotype showed up many times. This chain links TRBV5-1 with TRBJ1-1, with 7 bases that match TRBD1. Losses at the gene ends were 4 bases for V and 0 bases for J; bases not matched to a gene: 3. The V gene's germline CDR1 is SGHRS and CDR2 YFSETQ. The CDR3 is made up of 14 amino acids. Written as DNA, the CDR3 is TGCGCCAGCAGCGCTGGGACAGTGAACACTGAAGCTTTCTTT. As protein: CASSAGTVNTEAFF.

V usage is TRBV29-1 and J usage is TRBJ2-7; 12 nucleotides align to TRBD2. The CDR3 is made up of 16 amino acids. V lost 4 bases to trimming and J lost 4 bases; unmatched junction nucleotides: 11. In germline, CDR1 is SQVTM, CDR2 ANQGSEA. CDR3 nucleotide sequence: TGCAGCGTTGTGTCGGGGACTAGCGGGCCTCGGTACGAGCAGTACTTC. As protein: CSVVSGTSGPRYEQYF.

The sample holds a few counts of this clonotype. This chain connects TRBV7-8 to TRBJ1-6; 7 nucleotides line up with TRBD1. Germline CDR1 and CDR2: SGHVS and FQNEAQ. The CDR3 consists of 16 residues. J was trimmed by 10 bases and V by 4 bases; bases with no gene match: 13. This CDR3 is CASSYRLTGTGSPLHF. The CDR3 coding sequence is TGTGCCAGCAGCTACCGATTGACAGGGACGGGATCACCCCTCCACTTT.